This TCR beta chain was captured in a study of cytomegalovirus exposure and HLA in healthy donors. Study-wide results and caveats: A later analysis linked a missense DCLRE1C variant to TCR beta V- and J-gene trimming. The classifier reportedly diagnosed cytomegalovirus status with high specificity and sensitivity.

Trimming took 6 bases from V and 4 from J, leaving 4 bases between them. CDR3 length: 12 residues. Germline V CDR1 and CDR2: MNHEY, SVGAGI. This clone was picked up a small number of times. What it recognizes is unknown. 13 Jbeta primers and 60 Vbeta primers were used for the PCR. Generated by immunoSEQ multiplex PCR, the TCRdb table keeps only in-frame clones and is missing some. The profile shows some 150,000 clones, 80% of them singletons. This TCR was sampled from a young man in good health and CMV-seronegative. The chain links TRBV6-5 to TRBJ2-6; D not resolved. Specimen: PBMCs. CDR3 residues: CASRSGANVLTF. The CDR3 DNA sequence: TGTGCCAGCAGGTCGGGGGCCAACGTCCTGACTTTC.